This T cell receptor beta chain was retrieved from a study of blood T cells in healthy people across ages (dated by TCRdb to between 2014 and 2017). With regard to the full study: Template switching captured roughly one uniquely barcoded TCR beta cDNA molecule per two T cells in model experiments. To track age-related changes in TCR beta repertoire diversity, the study relied on deep sequencing normalized with unique cDNA molecular identifiers. The study analyzed two additional independent replicas of 1 million unique cDNA reads from the same blood draw for two donors, one aged 18 to 30 and one aged 80 or older. To avoid experimental bias, donors of different ages were randomly spread across the sequencing lanes. The donors were divided into four age groups: young (average around 17 years), middle-aged (about 39), aged (about 60) and long-lived (82).

Study-level results and caveats: Observed TCR beta diversity per million T cells fell roughly linearly with age, and a significant reduction was already apparent by age around 40. The CMV infection status of donors was not known, potentially confounding age-related changes in expanded clonotypes. Compared with the aged group, the long-lived group had more naive CD4+ T cells, fewer expanded clones and increased TCR diversity, suggesting age selection. Since profiling was done on bulk unsorted PBMCs, naive and antigen-experienced compartments could not be conclusively compared. Observed TCR beta diversity correlated strongly with the percentage of naive T cells measured by flow cytometry. Total diversity estimates from one million sequenced T cells were considered lower bounds and underestimates.

Reading from cysteine to phenylalanine, the CDR3 counts 14 amino acids. The only DNA kept is the CDR3, 42 bases in frame from the first base. For CDR1 and CDR2, the germline V gene lists SGHTA and FQGNSA. Trimming at the junction amounts to 0 bases on V and 4 bases on J, and the germline ends lie 9 bases apart. The protocol used for the library was 5' RACE. The sequencer listed for this sample is Illumina HiSeq 2500. A second PCR of roughly 7 to 11 cycles was performed with a sample-barcoded 5' primer and a J-beta primer mix. A unique molecular identifier was introduced onto each TCR beta cDNA molecule by a template-switch 5' adaptor carrying 12 random nucleotides. Each sample yielded at least 2.5 million CDR3-containing paired-end reads. The Mint cDNA synthesis kit, primed by a TRBC-specific oligonucleotide, was used to synthesize first-strand cDNA from all RNA. All cDNA was treated with uracil-DNA glycosylase and then went through a first 18-cycle PCR with the universal primers M1SS and BC2_uni_R. The original methods were these. For normalization, 1 million high-quality reads, each with a distinct molecular identifier, were randomly selected from each sample. Reads sharing molecular identifiers were discarded rather than binned into consensus sequences. MiTCR, set to a Q25 quality threshold and the strictest error-elimination algorithm, was used for CDR3 identification, clonotype clustering and error correction. A nonparametric unseen species model with Euler transformation was used to estimate a lower bound on total TCR beta diversity. TCRdb reran the public reads through fastp at Q25 and MiXCR, keeping productive beta chains. Every entry covers one CDR3 protein and lists the most common genes and DNA from its rows. The V and J calls reflect TCRdb's pipeline rather than the authors' work. The sample table holds approximately 810,000 distinct CDR3 sequences, of which around 36% were seen once. Of the sample, about an eighth falls within the top ten clones.

Systemically healthy Caucasian individuals from Russia, 39 in total and aged roughly 6 to 100 years, were included as donors. Each donor gave roughly 11 milliliters of peripheral blood, drawn into EDTA-treated Vacutainer tubes. Ficoll-Paque density-gradient centrifugation was used to isolate PBMCs, with at least 6 million obtained per sample. Total RNA was extracted from PBMCs with Trizol reagent, with at least 5 micrograms obtained per sample. The percentages of naive CD45RAhigh/CD27high T cells were determined by flow cytometry on a PBMC aliquot from every donor. This clonotype was observed a handful of times. No antigen is known for it. The input lacks base qualities; no much larger clone sits a single base away.

The rearrangement joined TRBV7-2 to TRBJ1-2; possibly the D gene is TRBD1, per 5 matching bases. The sequence derives from a man younger than 30 in good health. The specimen was blood. For the CDR3, the sequence is CASSLAQGGYGYTF. The nucleotides are TGTGCCAGCAGCTTAGCCCAGGGCGGCTATGGCTACACCTTC.